This TCR beta chain was captured in a study of cytomegalovirus exposure and HLA in healthy donors. General study results and limits: Among the CMV-associated chains, a few were confirmed in vitro as specific for CMV antigens. Among immune exposure information, only CMV serostatus was available. In a later analysis, a missense DCLRE1C variant was linked to TCR beta V- and J-gene trimming. Earlier analysis yielded a pattern in which most TCR beta V segments were productive about 90% or about 30% of the time.

A note on this clone: What it binds is not known.

The study ran its PCR with 60 Vbeta and 13 Jbeta primers. Clones were read by immunoSEQ multiplex PCR, and TCRdb kept only the in-frame ones, dropping some. The table records 100,000 to 150,000 clones, around 80% of them present only once. The TCR comes from a woman in her 50s in good health and CMV-seronegative. The material sequenced was PBMCs.

The CDR3 loop is CASNRGMQETQYF. Here the CDR3 DNA reads TGTGCCAGTAATCGCGGCATGCAAGAGACCCAGTACTTC. V usage is TRBV19 and J usage is TRBJ2-5; D unresolved. V was cut by 7 bases and J by 2 bases, with 11 bases left in between. This CDR3 spans 13 amino acids. Germline V gene data show CDR1 as LNHDA and CDR2 as SQIVND (reference sequence).